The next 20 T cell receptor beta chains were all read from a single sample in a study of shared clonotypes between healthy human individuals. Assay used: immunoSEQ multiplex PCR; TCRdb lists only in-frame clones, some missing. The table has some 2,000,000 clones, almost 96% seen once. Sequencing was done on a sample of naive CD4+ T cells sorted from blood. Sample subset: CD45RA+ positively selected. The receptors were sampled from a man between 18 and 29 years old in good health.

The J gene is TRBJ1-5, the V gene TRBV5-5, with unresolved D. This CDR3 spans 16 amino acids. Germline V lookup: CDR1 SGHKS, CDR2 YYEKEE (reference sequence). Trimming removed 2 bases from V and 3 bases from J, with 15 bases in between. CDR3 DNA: TGTGCCAGCAGCTTCGGAGCCTCGCTCAACAATCAGCCCCAGCATTTT. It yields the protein CASSFGASLNNQPQHF. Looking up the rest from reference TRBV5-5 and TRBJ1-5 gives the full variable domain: DAGVTQSPTHLIKTRGQQVTLRCSPISGHKSVSWYQQVLGQGPQFIFQYYEKEERGRGNFPDRFSARQFPNYSSELNVNALLLGDSALYLCASSFGASLNNQPQHFGDGTRLSIL.

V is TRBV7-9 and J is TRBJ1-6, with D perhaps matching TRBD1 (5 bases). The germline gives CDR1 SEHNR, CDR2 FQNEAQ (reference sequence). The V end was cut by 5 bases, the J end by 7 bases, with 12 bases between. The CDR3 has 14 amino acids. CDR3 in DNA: TGTGCCAGCAGCCTGTTGGGGGAGAATTCACCCCTCCACTTT. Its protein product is CASSLLGENSPLHF.

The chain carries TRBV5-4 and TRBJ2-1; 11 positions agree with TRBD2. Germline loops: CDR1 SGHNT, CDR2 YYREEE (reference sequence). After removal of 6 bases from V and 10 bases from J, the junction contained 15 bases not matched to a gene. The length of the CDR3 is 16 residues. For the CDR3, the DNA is TGTGCCAGCACCCTCCAAGGGGTAGCGGGAGGGCAGGAGCAGTTCTTC. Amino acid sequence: CASTLQGVAGGQEQFF.

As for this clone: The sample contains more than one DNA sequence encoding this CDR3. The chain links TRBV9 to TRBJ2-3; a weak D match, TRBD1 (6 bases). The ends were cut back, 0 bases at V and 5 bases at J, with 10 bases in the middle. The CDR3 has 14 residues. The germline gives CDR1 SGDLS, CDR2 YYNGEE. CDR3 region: CASSVGGLGDTQYF. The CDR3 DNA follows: TGTGCCAGCAGCGTAGGGGGGCTCGGAGATACGCAGTATTTT.

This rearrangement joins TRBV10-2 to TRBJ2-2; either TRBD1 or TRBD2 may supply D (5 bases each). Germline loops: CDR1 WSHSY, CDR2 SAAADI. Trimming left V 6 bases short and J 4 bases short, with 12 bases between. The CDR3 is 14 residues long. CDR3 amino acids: CASRDTRSTGELFF. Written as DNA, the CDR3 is TGCGCCAGCAGGGACACTAGGAGCACCGGGGAGCTGTTTTTT.

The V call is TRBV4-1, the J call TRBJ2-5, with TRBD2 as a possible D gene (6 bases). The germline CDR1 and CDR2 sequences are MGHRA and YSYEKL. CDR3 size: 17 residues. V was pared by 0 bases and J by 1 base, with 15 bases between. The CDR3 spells CASSQDGKRAGQETQYF. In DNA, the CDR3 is TGCGCCAGCAGCCAAGACGGGAAGCGGGCGGGCCAAGAGACCCAGTACTTC.

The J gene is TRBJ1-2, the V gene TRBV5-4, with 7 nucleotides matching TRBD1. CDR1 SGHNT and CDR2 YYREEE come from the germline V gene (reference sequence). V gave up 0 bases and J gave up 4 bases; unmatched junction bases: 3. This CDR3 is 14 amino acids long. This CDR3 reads CASSLADRRYGYTF. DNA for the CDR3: TGTGCCAGCAGCTTGGCGGACAGGCGCTATGGCTACACCTTC.

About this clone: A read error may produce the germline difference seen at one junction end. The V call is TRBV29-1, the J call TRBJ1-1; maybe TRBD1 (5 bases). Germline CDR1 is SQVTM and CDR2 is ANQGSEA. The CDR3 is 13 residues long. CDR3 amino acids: CSVGFWGNTEASF. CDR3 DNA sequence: TGCAGCGTTGGATTCTGGGGGAACACTGAAGCTTCCTTT.

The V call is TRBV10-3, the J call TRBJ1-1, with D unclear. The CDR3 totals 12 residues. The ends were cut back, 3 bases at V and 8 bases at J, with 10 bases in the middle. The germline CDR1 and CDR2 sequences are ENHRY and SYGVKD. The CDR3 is CAISENPREAFF. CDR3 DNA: TGTGCCATCAGTGAAAATCCCCGAGAAGCTTTCTTT.

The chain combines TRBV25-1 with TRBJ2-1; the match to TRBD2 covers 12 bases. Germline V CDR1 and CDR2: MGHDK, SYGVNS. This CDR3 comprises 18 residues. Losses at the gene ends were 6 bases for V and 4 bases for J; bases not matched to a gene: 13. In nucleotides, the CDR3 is TGTGCCAGCAGGAGAGTTCGCCAGACTAGCGGGGGATACAATGAGCAGTTCTTC. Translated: CASRRVRQTSGGYNEQFF.

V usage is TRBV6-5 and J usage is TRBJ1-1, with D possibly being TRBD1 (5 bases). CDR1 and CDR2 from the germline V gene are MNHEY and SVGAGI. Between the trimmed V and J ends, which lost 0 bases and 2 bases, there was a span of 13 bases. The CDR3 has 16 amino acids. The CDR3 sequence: CASSYSSQQGNTEAFF. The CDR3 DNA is TGTGCCAGCAGTTACTCGTCCCAGCAGGGAAACACTGAAGCTTTCTTT.

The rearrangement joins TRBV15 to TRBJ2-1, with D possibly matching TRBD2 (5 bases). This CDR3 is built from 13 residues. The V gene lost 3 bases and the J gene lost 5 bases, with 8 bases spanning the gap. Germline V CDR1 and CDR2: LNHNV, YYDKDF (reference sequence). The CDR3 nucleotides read TGTGCCACCAGCAGGTCGGGAAACAATGAGCAGTTCTTC. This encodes CATSRSGNNEQFF. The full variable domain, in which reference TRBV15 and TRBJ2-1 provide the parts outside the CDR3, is DAMVIQNPRYQVTQFGKPVTLSCSQTLNHNVMYWYQQKSSQAPKLLFHYYDKDFNNEADTPDNFQSRRPNTSFCFLDIRSPGLGDTAMYLCATSRSGNNEQFFGPGTRLTVL.

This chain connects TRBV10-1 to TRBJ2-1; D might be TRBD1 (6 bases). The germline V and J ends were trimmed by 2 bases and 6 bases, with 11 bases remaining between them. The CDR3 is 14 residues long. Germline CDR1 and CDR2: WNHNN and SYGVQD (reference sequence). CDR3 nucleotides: TGCGCCAGCAGTGAGCCAATAGGGGGCAATGAGCAGTTCTTC. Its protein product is CASSEPIGGNEQFF.

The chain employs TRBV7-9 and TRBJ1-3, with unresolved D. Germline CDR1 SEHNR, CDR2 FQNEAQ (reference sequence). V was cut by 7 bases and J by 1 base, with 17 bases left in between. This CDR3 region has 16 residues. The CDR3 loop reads CASNIVPRASGNTIYF. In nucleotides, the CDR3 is TGTGCCAGCAATATAGTTCCGAGGGCATCTGGAAACACCATATATTTT.

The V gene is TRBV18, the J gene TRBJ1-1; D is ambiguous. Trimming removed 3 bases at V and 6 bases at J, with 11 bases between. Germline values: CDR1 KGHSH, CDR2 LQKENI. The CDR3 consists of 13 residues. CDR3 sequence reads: CASSPAYSAEAFF. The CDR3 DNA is TGTGCCAGCTCACCGGCTTACTCGGCTGAAGCTTTCTTT.

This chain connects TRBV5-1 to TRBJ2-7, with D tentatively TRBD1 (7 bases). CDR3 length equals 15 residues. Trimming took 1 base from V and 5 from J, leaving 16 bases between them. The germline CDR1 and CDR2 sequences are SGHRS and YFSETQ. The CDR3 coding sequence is TGCGCCAGCAGCTTGAAAATGACAGGGAGGAACGAGCAGTACTTC. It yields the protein CASSLKMTGRNEQYF. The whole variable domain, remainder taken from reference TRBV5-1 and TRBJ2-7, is KAGVTQTPRYLIKTRGQQVTLSCSPISGHRSVSWYQQTPGQGLQFLFEYFSETQRNKGNFPGRFSGRQFSNSRSEMNVSTLELGDSALYLCASSLKMTGRNEQYFGPGTRLTVT.

The CDR3 here is CASSEGDRGAGELFF. The CDR3 nucleotides are TGCGCCAGCAGTGAGGGGGACAGGGGAGCCGGGGAGCTGTTTTTT. J is TRBJ2-2 and V is TRBV10-1; 10 bases line up with TRBD1. The germline gives CDR1 WNHNN, CDR2 SYGVQD (reference sequence). This CDR3 spans 15 amino acids. Trimming removed 2 bases from V and 6 bases from J; junction bases left unmatched: 3.

The CDR3 is CAWTLQGANYGYTF. In nucleotides, the CDR3 is TGTGCCTGGACCCTACAGGGGGCTAACTATGGCTACACCTTC. This chain uses TRBV30 with TRBJ1-2, with TRBD1 matching over 8 bases. In germline, CDR1 is GTSNPN, CDR2 SVGIG (reference sequence). Trimming cost V 4 bases and J 0 bases; bases outside gene matches: 4. The CDR3 has 14 amino acids.

CDR3 protein: CASSPHSREKLFF. In DNA form, the CDR3 reads TGCGCCAGCAGCCCGCATTCCAGGGAAAAACTGTTTTTT. The rearrangement links TRBV5-1 to TRBJ1-4; D remains unclear. Germline V gene lookup returns CDR1 SGHRS and CDR2 YFSETQ. Trimming removed 4 bases at V and 8 bases at J, with 12 bases between. There are 13 residues in the CDR3.

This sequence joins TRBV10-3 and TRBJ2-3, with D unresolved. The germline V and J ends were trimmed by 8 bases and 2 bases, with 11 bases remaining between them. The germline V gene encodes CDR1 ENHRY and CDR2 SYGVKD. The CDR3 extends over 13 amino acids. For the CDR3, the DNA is TGTGCCATCTCAGTGGGATCCACAGATACGCAGTATTTT. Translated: CAISVGSTDTQYF.